Given below is one T cell receptor beta chain in context. Its antigen is unknown. The sample is drawn from a study of cytomegalovirus exposure and HLA in healthy donors. Whole-study findings and limits: Among TCR beta chains, those listed as cytomegalovirus-associated numbered over 150.

The data were produced by immunoSEQ multiplex PCR, yet TCRdb's version contains in-frame clones alone and is incomplete. The table shows 180,000 or so clones, with approximately 89% occurring only once. Deletions cut 5 bases from V and 0 bases from J, with 12 bases between. CDR1 MNHEY and CDR2 SMNVEV come from the germline V gene (reference sequence). This CDR3 spans 15 amino acids. The clonotype originates from a man under 40 in good health and CMV-seropositive. The chain employs TRBV27 and TRBJ2-3; D uncertain. Material for sequencing was PBMCs. The CDR3 DNA sequence: TGTGCCAGCAGTCCACGGCCCTATAGCACAGATACGCAGTATTTT. Translating gives CASSPRPYSTDTQYF.